This T cell receptor (beta chain) was sequenced in a study of CXCR3-negative and CXCR3-positive naive CD8 T cells. Study-wide results and caveats: Diversity proved comparably high across both naive subsets and much lower in memory CD8+ cells. Researchers report CXCR3 expression partially decreased after cryopreservation, with fresh PBMCs used in most assays. In naive cells, CXCR3-negative and CXCR3-positive subsets had similar TRBV-TRBJ usage; memory cells differed.

CDR3 length: 14 residues. The germline CDR1 and CDR2 sequences are ENHRY and SYGVKD. Turning to this clonotype: The antigen is not known.

Researchers sorted roughly 310,000 cells of each CD8+ T cell subset in triplicate. The authors prepared UMI-labeled TRB cDNA libraries by 5' RACE. TCRdb reanalyzed the 5' RACE reads, giving one entry per CDR3 protein sequence and no DNA. The table counts approximately 20,000 distinct CDR3 sequences; around a fifth lies in the top ten. The V call is TRBV10-3, the J call TRBJ1-2; TCRdb picks TRBD1, but there is no DNA to check that call. Input material: memory CD8+ T cells from blood. The clonotype was recovered from a human donor in good health. Some clones in this sample may be carry-over from other donors' samples. This CDR3 reads CAISTGQGASGYTF.